The 29 T cell receptor beta chains in this list originate from one sample, sequenced in a study of graft-versus-host responses after intestinal transplantation. Sequencing was performed with immunoSEQ multiplex PCR; in TCRdb, only in-frame clones are kept and a portion is missing. The data show about 90,000 clones, with roughly nine tenths seen just once and approximately 0.54% held by the top ten. For these receptors, no antigen is known. The sequencing here drew on unstimulated CD8+ T cells sorted from spleen or lymph node cells, taken before intestinal transplant. Receptors originate from a human donor who received an intestinal transplant.

The CDR3 DNA follows: TGTGCCAGCAGTTTGAGACTAGCGGGGATCAATGAGCAGTTCTTC. Translation: CASSLRLAGINEQFF. The V call is TRBV27, the J call TRBJ2-1; 11 positions match TRBD2. After removal of 3 bases from V and 6 bases from J, the junction contained 4 bases not matched to a gene. Germline loops: CDR1 MNHEY, CDR2 SMNVEV (reference sequence). This CDR3 has 15 amino acids.

The J gene is TRBJ2-7, the V gene TRBV27, with TRBD1 matching over 9 bases. The CDR3 has 15 amino acids. V shed 2 bases and J 5 bases; nucleotides not matched to a gene: 7. The germline V gene has CDR1 MNHEY and CDR2 SMNVEV (reference sequence). CDR3: CASSLLRDRVDEQYF. The DNA of the CDR3 is TGTGCCAGCAGTTTACTCCGGGACAGGGTCGACGAGCAGTACTTC.

V usage is TRBV7-9 and J usage is TRBJ1-2; tentative D call: TRBD1 (5 bases). CDR1 and CDR2 (germline): SEHNR, FQNEAQ (reference sequence). The CDR3 contains 14 residues. V lost 3 bases and J lost 4, with 12 bases in between. The CDR3 loop is CASSLEGLSYGYTF. As DNA, the CDR3 is TGTGCCAGCAGCTTGGAGGGGTTGTCCTATGGCTACACCTTC. The variable domain in full, with the rest retrieved from reference TRBV7-9 and TRBJ1-2, is DTGVSQNPRHKITKRGQNVTFRCDPISEHNRLYWYRQTLGQGPEFLTYFQNEAQLEKSRLLSDRFSAERPKGSFSTLEIQRTEQGDSAMYLCASSLEGLSYGYTFGSGTRLTVV.

This clone was seen just once. The V and J genes are TRBV4-3 and TRBJ2-7; TRBD1 matches at 8 bases. V was clipped by 0 bases and J by 3 bases; unmatched bases: 4. The CDR3 extends over 15 amino acids. The germline V gene encodes CDR1 LGHNA and CDR2 YSLEER. The CDR3 bases are TGCGCCAGCAGCCAAGACAGGGGGCCCCTCTACGAGCAGTACTTC. Translation: CASSQDRGPLYEQYF.

This clone was counted once. The sample has other DNA sequences that encode this CDR3 too. This chain uses TRBV4-3 with TRBJ2-7, with a tentative D call TRBD1 (5 bases). The length of the CDR3 is 15 residues. Germline CDR1 is LGHNA and CDR2 is YSLEER. V lost 0 bases to trimming and J lost 0 bases, with 9 bases between them. For the CDR3, the DNA is TGCGCCAGCAGCCAAGACAGGGATCTCTCCTACGAGCAGTACTTC. It specifies CASSQDRDLSYEQYF.

The genes are TRBV14 and TRBJ2-1; 8 bases fit TRBD1. CDR1 SGHDN and CDR2 FVKESK come from the germline V gene. V shed 1 base, J shed 6 bases, and the junction held 8 bases outside the gene matches. The CDR3 contains 16 residues. The CDR3 region has the DNA TGTGCCAGCAGCCAAGCCCCGGGACAGGTAATCAATGAGCAGTTCTTC. Amino acids: CASSQAPGQVINEQFF.

The chain links TRBV11-2 to TRBJ2-1, with D unclear. The V and J ends lost 0 bases and 10 bases respectively, with 4 bases between them. CDR1 and CDR2 (germline): SGHAT, FQNNGV. The length of the CDR3 is 11 residues. This chain's CDR3 is CASSLEGEQFF. Here the CDR3 DNA reads TGTGCCAGCAGCTTAGAGGGCGAGCAGTTCTTC.

The chain carries TRBV7-9 and TRBJ1-3; tentative D call: TRBD1 (6 bases). In germline, CDR1 is SEHNR, CDR2 FQNEAQ (reference sequence). There are 16 residues in the CDR3. Trimming left V 5 bases short and J 0 bases short, with 14 bases between. This chain's CDR3 is CASSRPGQTSGNTIYF. CDR3 bases: TGTGCCAGCAGCCGGCCGGGACAAACCTCTGGAAACACCATATATTTT.

This chain links TRBV2 with TRBJ1-5; 9 nucleotides match TRBD1. CDR3 size: 17 residues. After removal of 6 bases from V and 6 bases from J, the junction contained 15 bases not matched to a gene. The germline CDR1 and CDR2 sequences are SNHLY and FYNNEI. The CDR3 loop is CASSGTGTGKLPQPQHF. The CDR3 nucleotides read TGTGCCAGCAGCGGAACCGGGACAGGGAAACTCCCTCAGCCCCAGCATTTT.

V gene TRBV6-5 combines with J gene TRBJ1-1, with D possibly matching TRBD1 (6 bases). Trimming took 2 bases from V and 1 from J, leaving 8 bases between them. The CDR3 length is 14 residues. In germline, CDR1 is MNHEY, CDR2 SVGAGI. For the CDR3, the DNA is TGTGCCAGCAGTTACCAGGGGCCGAACACTGAAGCTTTCTTT. The encoded protein is CASSYQGPNTEAFF.

The rearrangement joins TRBV5-4 to TRBJ2-1, with a tentative D call TRBD2 (5 bases). The CDR3 has 16 residues. Germline CDR1 SGHNT, CDR2 YYREEE (reference sequence). Between the trimmed V and J ends, which lost 0 bases and 0 bases, there was a span of 10 bases. The DNA of the CDR3 is TGTGCCAGCAGCTTGGACCGGGGTAGCTCCTACAATGAGCAGTTCTTC. Its protein is CASSLDRGSSYNEQFF.

J is TRBJ2-3 and V is TRBV6-5; TRBD2 is a possible D gene (6 bases). CDR1 and CDR2 from the germline V gene are MNHEY and SVGAGI. This CDR3 is 13 amino acids long. V lost 4 bases, J lost 4 bases, and 9 bases lay in between. For the CDR3, the DNA is TGTGCCAGCAGTTCGCGGGGAGCAGATACGCAGTATTTT. Protein sequence: CASSSRGADTQYF.

This chain links TRBV6-1 with TRBJ2-7; D is possibly TRBD2 (5 bases). Germline CDR1 MNHNS, CDR2 SASEGT. The V end was cut by 6 bases, the J end by 2 bases, with 11 bases between. The CDR3 sequence is 13 residues long. CDR3 nucleotide sequence: TGTGCCAGCAGCCAAAGGACTCCCTACGAGCAGTACTTC. Amino acids: CASSQRTPYEQYF.

This clone was seen a handful of times. This chain connects TRBV7-6 to TRBJ2-5; 15 nucleotides align to TRBD2. V was pared by 6 bases and J by 4 bases, with 12 bases of the junction left unmatched. Germline values: CDR1 SGHVS, CDR2 FNYEAQ. CDR3 size: 18 residues. The chain's CDR3 is CASRDIRTSGGAVETQYF. CDR3 DNA: TGTGCCAGCAGGGATATCAGGACTAGCGGGGGGGCCGTAGAGACCCAGTACTTC.

This chain uses TRBV5-1 with TRBJ2-7; TRBD2 agrees at 7 bases. Per germline, CDR1 SGHRS and CDR2 YFSETQ. The V segment lost 2 bases and the J segment 2 bases; nucleotides outside the gene matches: 1. CDR3 size: 13 residues. The CDR3 reads CASSFAGAYEQYF. For the CDR3, the DNA is TGCGCCAGCAGCTTTGCGGGAGCCTACGAGCAGTACTTC.

This chain joins TRBV19 and TRBJ1-2; D is uncertain. This CDR3 comprises 14 residues. Germline loops: CDR1 LNHDA, CDR2 SQIVND (reference sequence). Trimming stripped 1 base from V and 3 bases from J, with 9 bases between. The chain's CDR3 is CASSIGYGDYGYTF. The CDR3 nucleotides read TGTGCCAGTAGTATAGGCTATGGAGACTATGGCTACACCTTC.

CDR3 region: CASSSRGAGRNEQYF. The CDR3 DNA reads as TGTGCCAGCAGCTCCCGGGGAGCGGGAAGAAACGAGCAGTACTTC. The chain couples TRBV11-2 to TRBJ2-7, with 7 bases that match TRBD2. Per germline, CDR1 SGHAT and CDR2 FQNNGV. The ends lost 4 bases at V and 5 bases at J; junction bases unmatched: 11. The CDR3 length is 15 residues.

The chain carries TRBV2 and TRBJ2-1; D unresolved. Germline V gene data show CDR1 as SNHLY and CDR2 as FYNNEI. The CDR3 length is 12 residues. Trimming took 2 bases from V and 8 from J, leaving 7 bases between them. As DNA, the CDR3 is TGTGCCAGCAGTGAACCCGTCGATGAGCAGTTCTTC. This gives the protein CASSEPVDEQFF.

This clone has a single count. J is TRBJ2-3 and V is TRBV25-1; D uncertain. Trimming shortened V by 4 bases and J by 2 bases, and 10 bases separated the two germline ends. CDR1 and CDR2 from the germline V gene are MGHDK and SYGVNS. This CDR3 contains 14 residues. The CDR3 nucleotides read TGTGCCAGCAGTGCTATGGTCTACACAGATACGCAGTATTTT. Translation gives CASSAMVYTDTQYF.

V is TRBV11-3 and J is TRBJ2-7; 11 bases map to TRBD1. CDR3 length: 14 amino acids. With 5 bases clipped from V and 5 bases from J, the junction kept 5 bases outside the gene matches. Germline CDR1 and CDR2: SGHNT and YENEEA. CDR3 loop: CASSPGTGGNEQYF. DNA of the CDR3: TGTGCCAGCAGCCCCGGGACAGGGGGTAACGAGCAGTACTTC.

The gene calls are TRBV19 and TRBJ2-2, with no clear D. Germline V gene lookup returns CDR1 LNHDA and CDR2 SQIVND (reference sequence). Between the trimmed V and J ends, which lost 3 bases and 7 bases, there was a span of 15 bases. This CDR3 contains 15 residues. The CDR3 loop reads CASSMWLVEGGELFF. The CDR3 region has the DNA TGTGCCAGTAGTATGTGGCTAGTTGAAGGCGGGGAGCTGTTTTTT.

This chain connects TRBV27 to TRBJ2-3; weak D call: TRBD2 (6 bases). The CDR3 runs 14 residues. Germline CDR1 MNHEY, CDR2 SMNVEV (reference sequence). V was trimmed by 5 bases and J by 5 bases, leaving 14 bases between them. CDR3 sequence reads: CASSPRRVVDTQYF. CDR3 DNA: TGTGCCAGCAGTCCCCGGAGGGTGGTAGATACGCAGTATTTT.

The rearrangement joins TRBV5-4 to TRBJ1-3; 9 positions agree with TRBD1. J lost 4 bases, V lost 4 bases, and 6 bases had no gene match. Germline CDR1 SGHNT, CDR2 YYREEE (reference sequence). This CDR3 spans 15 amino acids. The CDR3 loop reads CASSPGQGAGNTIYF. The CDR3, as DNA: TGTGCCAGCAGCCCGGGACAGGGAGCAGGAAACACCATATATTTT.

The V and J genes are TRBV7-9 and TRBJ2-5; TRBD1 matches at 10 bases. In germline, CDR1 is SEHNR, CDR2 FQNEAQ (reference sequence). Trimming took 5 bases from V and 4 from J; bases not matched to a gene: 4. The CDR3 is made up of 14 amino acids. The CDR3 loop is CASSPRDRGETQYF. CDR3 sequence (DNA): TGTGCCAGCAGCCCACGGGACAGGGGAGAGACCCAGTACTTC.

The chain employs TRBV6-5 and TRBJ1-5; D remains unclear. Looked up from germline, CDR1 is MNHEY and CDR2 is SVGAGI. The V end lost 5 bases, the J end lost 5 bases, and 7 bases lay between the germline ends. This CDR3 region has 12 residues. The CDR3 coding sequence is TGTGCCAGCAGTCCCCCTGATCAGCCCCAGCATTTT. Its protein is CASSPPDQPQHF.

This clone was detected once. The chain carries TRBV19 and TRBJ2-7; TRBD1 agrees at 9 bases. Unmatched junction bases numbered 10, after V lost 8 bases and J lost 5 bases. This CDR3 has 14 residues. CDR1 and CDR2 (germline): LNHDA, SQIVND (reference sequence). The CDR3 sequence: CASGTGKLDHEQYF. The CDR3 DNA reads as TGTGCCAGTGGGACAGGGAAATTAGACCACGAGCAGTACTTC. Full variable domain (rest looked up from reference TRBV19 and TRBJ2-7): DGGITQSPKYLFRKEGQNVTLSCEQNLNHDAMYWYRQDPGQGLRLIYYSQIVNDFQKGDIAEGYSVSREKKESFPLTVTSAQKNPTAFYLCASGTGKLDHEQYFGPGTRLTVT.

The V call is TRBV7-8, the J call TRBJ2-7; 7 positions agree with TRBD1. CDR1 and CDR2 (germline): SGHVS, FQNEAQ. This CDR3 has 15 amino acids. With V trimmed by 1 base and J by 5 bases, 8 bases remained unmatched. The DNA of the CDR3 is TGTGCCAGCAGCTTAGAGGGGAATACAGGGGACGAGCAGTACTTC. Protein product: CASSLEGNTGDEQYF.

The V and J genes are TRBV6-5 and TRBJ2-5, with D tentatively TRBD2 (7 bases). The J call may be mistaken, given a closer DNA end match to TRBJ2-7. The CDR3 is made up of 15 amino acids. Germline-derived CDR1 and CDR2 are MNHEY and SVGAGI. CDR3 bases: TGTGCCAGCAGTTACTCGTCGGGGGGCCCGTACGAGCAGTACTTC. Its protein product is CASSYSSGGPYEQYF.

CDR3 loop: CAWSVWGGGEQYF. As DNA, the CDR3 is TGTGCCTGGAGTGTGTGGGGAGGCGGCGAGCAGTACTTC. The rearrangement joins TRBV30 to TRBJ2-7; TRBD2 is a possible D gene (6 bases). CDR1 and CDR2 from the germline V gene are GTSNPN and SVGIG (reference sequence). This CDR3 is built from 13 residues. The V and J ends lost 0 bases and 6 bases respectively, with 12 bases between them.